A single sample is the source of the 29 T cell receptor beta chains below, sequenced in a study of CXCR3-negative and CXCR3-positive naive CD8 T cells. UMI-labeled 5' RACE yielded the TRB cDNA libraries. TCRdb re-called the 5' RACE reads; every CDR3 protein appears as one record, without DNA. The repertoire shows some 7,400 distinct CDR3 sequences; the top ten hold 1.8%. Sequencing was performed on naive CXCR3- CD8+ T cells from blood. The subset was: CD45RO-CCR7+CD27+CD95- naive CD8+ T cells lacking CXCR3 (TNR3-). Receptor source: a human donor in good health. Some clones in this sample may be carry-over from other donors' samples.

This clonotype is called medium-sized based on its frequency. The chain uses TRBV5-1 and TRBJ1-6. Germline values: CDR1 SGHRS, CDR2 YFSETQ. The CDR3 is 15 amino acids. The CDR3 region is CASSFFETETSPLHF. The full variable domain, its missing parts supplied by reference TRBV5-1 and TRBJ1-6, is KAGVTQTPRYLIKTRGQQVTLSCSPISGHRSVSWYQQTPGQGLQFLFEYFSETQRNKGNFPGRFSGRQFSNSRSEMNVSTLELGDSALYLCASSFFETETSPLHFGNGTRLTVT.

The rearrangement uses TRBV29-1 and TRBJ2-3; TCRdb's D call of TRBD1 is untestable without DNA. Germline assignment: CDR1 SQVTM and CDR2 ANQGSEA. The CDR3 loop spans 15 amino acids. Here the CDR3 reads CSVVQTDRNTDTQYF.

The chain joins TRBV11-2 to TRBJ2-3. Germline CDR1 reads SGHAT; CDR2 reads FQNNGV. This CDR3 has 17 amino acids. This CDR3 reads CASSFLSVFDRSDTQYF.

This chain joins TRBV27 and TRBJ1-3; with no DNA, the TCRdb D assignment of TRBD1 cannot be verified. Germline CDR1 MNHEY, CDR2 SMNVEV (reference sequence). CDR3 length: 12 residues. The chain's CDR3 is CASSTPGDTIYF.

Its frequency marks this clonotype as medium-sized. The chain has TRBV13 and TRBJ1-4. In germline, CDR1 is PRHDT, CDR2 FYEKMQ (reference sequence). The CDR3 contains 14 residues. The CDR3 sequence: CASSRSQGSEKLFF.

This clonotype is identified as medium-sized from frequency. This CDR3 is CASSLVPFNEQFF. This chain joins TRBV11-2 and TRBJ2-1. Per the germline V gene, CDR1 is SGHAT and CDR2 is FQNNGV. The CDR3 covers 13 residues.

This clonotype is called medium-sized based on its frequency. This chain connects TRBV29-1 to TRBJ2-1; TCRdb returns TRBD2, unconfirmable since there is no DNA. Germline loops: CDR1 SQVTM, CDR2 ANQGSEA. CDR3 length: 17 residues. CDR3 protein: CSVEDGTSDFSYNEQFF.

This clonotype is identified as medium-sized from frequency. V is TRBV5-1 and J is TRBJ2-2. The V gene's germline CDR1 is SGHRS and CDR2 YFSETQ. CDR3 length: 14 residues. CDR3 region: CASSLEGNTGELFF.

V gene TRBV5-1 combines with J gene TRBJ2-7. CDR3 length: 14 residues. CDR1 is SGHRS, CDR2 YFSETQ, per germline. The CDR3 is CASSLTWEPYEQYF.

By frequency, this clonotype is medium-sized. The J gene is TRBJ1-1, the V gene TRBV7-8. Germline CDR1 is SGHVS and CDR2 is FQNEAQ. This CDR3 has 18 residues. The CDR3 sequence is CASTPRSRTQSLNTEAFF.

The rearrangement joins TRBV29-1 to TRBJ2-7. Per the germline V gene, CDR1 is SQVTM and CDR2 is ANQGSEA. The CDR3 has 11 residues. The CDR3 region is CSVGHDLEQYF.

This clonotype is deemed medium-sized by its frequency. CDR3 residues: CSVEEGSGNTIYF. This rearrangement joins TRBV29-1 to TRBJ1-3. Looked up from germline, CDR1 is SQVTM and CDR2 is ANQGSEA. The CDR3 covers 13 residues.

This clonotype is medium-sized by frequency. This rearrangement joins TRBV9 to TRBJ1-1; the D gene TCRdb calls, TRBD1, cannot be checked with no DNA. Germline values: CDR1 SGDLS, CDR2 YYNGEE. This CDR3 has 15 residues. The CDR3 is CASSVEDRPNTEAFF.

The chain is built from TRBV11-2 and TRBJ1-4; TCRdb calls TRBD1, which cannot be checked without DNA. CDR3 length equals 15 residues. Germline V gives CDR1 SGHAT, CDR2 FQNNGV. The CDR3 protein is CASSSTGKPNEKLFF.

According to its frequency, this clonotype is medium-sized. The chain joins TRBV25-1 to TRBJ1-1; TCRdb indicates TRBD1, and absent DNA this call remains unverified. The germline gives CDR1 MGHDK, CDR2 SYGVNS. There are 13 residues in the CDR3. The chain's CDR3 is CASSVKGGSEAFF.

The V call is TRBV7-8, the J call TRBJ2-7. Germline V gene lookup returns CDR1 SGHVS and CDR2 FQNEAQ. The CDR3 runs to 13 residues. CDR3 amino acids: CASSFEFPYEQYF.

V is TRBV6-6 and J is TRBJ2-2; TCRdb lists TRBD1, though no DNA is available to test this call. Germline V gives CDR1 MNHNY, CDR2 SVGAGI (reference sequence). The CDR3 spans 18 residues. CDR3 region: CASSARPGQGPVTGELFF.

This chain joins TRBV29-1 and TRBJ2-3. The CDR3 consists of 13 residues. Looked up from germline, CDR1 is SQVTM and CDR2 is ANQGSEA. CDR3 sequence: CSVVFVLGNTQYF.

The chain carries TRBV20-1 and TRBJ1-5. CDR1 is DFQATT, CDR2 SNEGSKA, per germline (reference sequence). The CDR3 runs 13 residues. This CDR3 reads CSASLLSNQPQHF.

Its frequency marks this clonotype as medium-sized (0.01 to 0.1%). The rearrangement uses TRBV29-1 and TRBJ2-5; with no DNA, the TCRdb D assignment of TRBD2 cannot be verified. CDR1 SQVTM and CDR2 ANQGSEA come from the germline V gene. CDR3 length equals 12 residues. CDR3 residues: CSVWTRDETQYF.

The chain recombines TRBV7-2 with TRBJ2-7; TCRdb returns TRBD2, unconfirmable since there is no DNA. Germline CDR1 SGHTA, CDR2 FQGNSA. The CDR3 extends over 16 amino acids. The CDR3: CESSLAPAAGGNEQYF.

The CDR3: CASLSNSGVVVTGELFF. The V and J genes are TRBV28 and TRBJ2-2. The CDR3 consists of 17 residues. Germline-derived CDR1 and CDR2 are MDHEN and SYDVKM.

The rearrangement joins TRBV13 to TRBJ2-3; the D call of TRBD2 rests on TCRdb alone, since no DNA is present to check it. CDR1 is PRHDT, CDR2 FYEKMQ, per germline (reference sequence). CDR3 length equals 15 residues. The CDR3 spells CASSLGERGLDTQYF.

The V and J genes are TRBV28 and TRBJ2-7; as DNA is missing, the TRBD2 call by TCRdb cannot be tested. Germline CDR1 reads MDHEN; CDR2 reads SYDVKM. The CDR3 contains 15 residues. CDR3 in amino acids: CASSTVNPPPYEQYF.

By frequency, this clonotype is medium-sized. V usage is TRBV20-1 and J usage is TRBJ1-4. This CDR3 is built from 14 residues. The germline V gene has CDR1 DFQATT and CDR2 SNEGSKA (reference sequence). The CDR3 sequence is CSARDQDYNEKLFF.

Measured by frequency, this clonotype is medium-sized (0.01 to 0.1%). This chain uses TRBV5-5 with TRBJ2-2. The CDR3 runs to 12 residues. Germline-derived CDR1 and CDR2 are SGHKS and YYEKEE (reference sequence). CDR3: CASSLASGELFF.

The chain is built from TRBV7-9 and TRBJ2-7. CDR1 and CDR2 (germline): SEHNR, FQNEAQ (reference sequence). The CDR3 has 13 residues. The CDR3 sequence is CASSFGGSYEQYF.

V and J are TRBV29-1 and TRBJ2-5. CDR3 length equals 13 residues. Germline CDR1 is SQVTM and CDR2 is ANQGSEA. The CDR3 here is CSVVEPFQETQYF.

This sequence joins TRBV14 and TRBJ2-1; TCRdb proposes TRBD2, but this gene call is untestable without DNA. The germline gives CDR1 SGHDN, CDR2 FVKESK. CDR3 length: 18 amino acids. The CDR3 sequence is CASSQGRQRETRIDEQFF.